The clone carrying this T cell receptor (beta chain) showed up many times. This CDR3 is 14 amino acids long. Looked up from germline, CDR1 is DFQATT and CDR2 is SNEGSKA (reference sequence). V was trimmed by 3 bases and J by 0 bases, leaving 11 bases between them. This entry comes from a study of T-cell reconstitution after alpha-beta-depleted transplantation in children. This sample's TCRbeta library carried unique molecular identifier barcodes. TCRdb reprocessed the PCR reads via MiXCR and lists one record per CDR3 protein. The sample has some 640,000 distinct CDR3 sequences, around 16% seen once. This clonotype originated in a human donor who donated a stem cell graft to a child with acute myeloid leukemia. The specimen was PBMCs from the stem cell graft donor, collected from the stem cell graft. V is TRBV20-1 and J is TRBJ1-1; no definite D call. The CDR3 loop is CSASRGPLNTEAFF. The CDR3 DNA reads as TGCAGTGCTAGCCGCGGGCCTTTGAACACTGAAGCTTTCTTT.